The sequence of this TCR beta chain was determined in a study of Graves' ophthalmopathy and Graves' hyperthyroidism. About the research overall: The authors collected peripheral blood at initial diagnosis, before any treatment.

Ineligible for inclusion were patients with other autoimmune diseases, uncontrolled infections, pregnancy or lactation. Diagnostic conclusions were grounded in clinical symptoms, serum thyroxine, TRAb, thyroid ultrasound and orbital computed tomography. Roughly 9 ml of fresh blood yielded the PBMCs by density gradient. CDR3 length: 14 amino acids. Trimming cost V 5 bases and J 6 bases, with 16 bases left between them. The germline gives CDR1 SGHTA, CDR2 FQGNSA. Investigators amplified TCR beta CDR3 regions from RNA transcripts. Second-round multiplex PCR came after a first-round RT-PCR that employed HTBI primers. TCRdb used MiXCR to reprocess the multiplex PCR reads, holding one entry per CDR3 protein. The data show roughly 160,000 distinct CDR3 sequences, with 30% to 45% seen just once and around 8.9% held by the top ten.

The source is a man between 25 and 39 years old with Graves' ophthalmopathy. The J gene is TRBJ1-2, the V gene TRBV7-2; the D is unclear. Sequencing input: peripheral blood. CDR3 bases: TGTGCCAGCAGCACATCACGGGCCGGGAATGGCTACACCTTC. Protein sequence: CASSTSRAGNGYTF.